Listed here are 25 T cell receptor beta chains from one sample, sequenced in a study of T cells in localized non-small cell lung cancer. Clones were sequenced by immunoSEQ multiplex PCR, and TCRdb holds only the in-frame ones, with some missing. This table has some 37,000 clones, more than 75% appearing once. Sequencing was performed on peripheral blood, taken before any cancer treatment. These receptors were collected from a man aged 18-49 years with stage I lung adenocarcinoma.

The chain links TRBV7-3 to TRBJ1-1; the D gene is possibly TRBD1 (5 bases). CDR1 is SGHTA and CDR2 is FQGTGA in the germline V gene. The length of the CDR3 is 14 residues. V lost 5 bases and J lost 6, with 16 bases in between. The CDR3 loop is CASSANQGGAEAFF. As DNA, the CDR3 is TGTGCCAGCAGCGCCAACCAGGGAGGCGCTGAAGCTTTCTTT.

The CDR3 reads CASSLGTGFDYGYTF. DNA of the CDR3: TGTGCCAGCAGCCTAGGGACAGGGTTCGACTATGGCTACACCTTC. This chain joins TRBV7-3 and TRBJ1-2; 9 bases are a match to TRBD1. The CDR3 consists of 15 residues. Trimming removed 5 bases from V and 3 bases from J; junction bases left unmatched: 7. Germline values: CDR1 SGHTA, CDR2 FQGTGA.

This clone was seen more than once but under ten times. This chain joins TRBV5-6 and TRBJ2-1; TRBD1 matches 7 bases. The CDR3 covers 18 residues. The junction had 17 bases not matched to a gene; V was cut back by 4 bases and J by 4 bases. In germline, CDR1 is SGHDT, CDR2 YYEEEE. For the CDR3, the DNA is TGTGCCAGCAGCCACTCCCGACAGGGAAACTTAATATACAATGAGCAGTTCTTC. Translating it yields CASSHSRQGNLIYNEQFF.

The rearrangement uses TRBV7-2 and TRBJ2-1; no clear D gene. CDR1 is SGHTA and CDR2 is FQGNSA in the germline V gene. The CDR3 runs to 19 residues. V was shortened by 2 bases and J by 0 bases, with 20 bases between the two germline ends. Here the CDR3 reads CASSLWTLTSISSYNEQFF. CDR3 coding DNA: TGTGCCAGCAGCTTATGGACCCTCACCTCAATTAGCTCCTACAATGAGCAGTTCTTC.

This clone was detected only a few times. The rearrangement joins TRBV6-6 to TRBJ1-3; D unclear. V was shortened by 10 bases and J by 4 bases, with 17 bases between the two germline ends. This CDR3 is 14 amino acids long. Germline V gene lookup returns CDR1 MNHNY and CDR2 SVGAGI (reference sequence). The CDR3 DNA follows: TGTGCCACCCAAGGCTCCATAAACGGAAACACCATATATTTT. Protein product: CATQGSINGNTIYF.

The genes are TRBV6-1 and TRBJ2-5; no clear D. Germline CDR1 is MNHNS and CDR2 is SASEGT. The CDR3 runs to 10 residues. V was clipped by 8 bases and J by 5 bases, with 6 bases between them. CDR3 residues: CASGRETQYF. For the CDR3, the DNA is TGTGCCAGCGGTCGGGAGACCCAGTACTTC.

The chain recombines TRBV4-1 with TRBJ1-1; no firm D call. The CDR3 is made up of 14 amino acids. With 4 bases removed from V and 1 base from J, the gap between germline ends came to 10 bases. CDR1 and CDR2 from the germline V gene are MGHRA and YSYEKL. The CDR3 sequence is CASSRSQRNTEAFF. The CDR3 nucleotides are TGCGCCAGCAGCCGAAGCCAGAGGAACACTGAAGCTTTCTTT.

The rearrangement links TRBV19 to TRBJ1-3; D gene unclear. Per the germline V gene, CDR1 is LNHDA and CDR2 is SQIVND (reference sequence). Between the trimmed V and J ends, which lost 6 bases and 6 bases, there was a span of 21 bases. The CDR3 runs 16 residues. CDR3 DNA: TGTGCCAGTAGCAACCTCCGGGGATCGCTTGAAAACACCATATATTTT. Protein product: CASSNLRGSLENTIYF.

The chain's CDR3 is CASANGGPYGYTF. As DNA, the CDR3 is TGTGCCTCCGCTAATGGGGGGCCGTATGGCTACACCTTC. V and J are TRBV30 and TRBJ1-2, with D perhaps matching TRBD1 (6 bases). This CDR3 comprises 13 residues. The germline V gene has CDR1 GTSNPN and CDR2 SVGIG (reference sequence). With 7 bases removed from V and 5 bases from J, the gap between germline ends came to 17 bases.

The rearrangement uses TRBV4-3 and TRBJ2-3; 9 bases fit TRBD2. The V gene end was trimmed by 4 bases and the J gene end by 4 bases; junction bases not matched to a gene: 6. The length of the CDR3 is 15 residues. The germline gives CDR1 LGHNA, CDR2 YSLEER. DNA for the CDR3: TGCGCCAGCAGCCGAGATCGGACTAGCGCAGATACGCAGTATTTT. It specifies CASSRDRTSADTQYF.

The rearrangement joins TRBV9 to TRBJ1-2; possible D gene TRBD1, 6 bases. V shed 0 bases and J shed 8 bases, with 20 bases lying between them. The CDR3 runs 16 residues. CDR1 is SGDLS, CDR2 YYNGEE, per germline. CDR3 residues: CASSVEISRGADGYTF. CDR3 bases: TGTGCCAGCAGCGTAGAAATTAGCAGGGGCGCGGACGGCTACACCTTC.

The chain links TRBV4-2 to TRBJ2-3; TRBD2 matches 12 bases. The CDR3 is 18 amino acids. J was trimmed by 4 bases and V by 1 base; bases with no gene match: 9. Germline CDR1 and CDR2: LGHNA and YNFKEQ. CDR3 amino acids: CASSQVSLLAGGADTQYF. CDR3 sequence (DNA): TGTGCCAGCAGCCAAGTCTCCCTACTAGCGGGGGGCGCAGATACGCAGTATTTT.

The chain carries TRBV4-1 and TRBJ2-5; D unresolved. The CDR3 covers 11 residues. V dropped 2 bases and J dropped 6 bases, with 4 bases sitting between them. Looked up from germline, CDR1 is MGHRA and CDR2 is YSYEKL. The CDR3 DNA reads TGCGCCAGCAGCCAAAACCAGACCCAGTACTTC. This gives the protein CASSQNQTQYF.

V usage is TRBV18 and J usage is TRBJ1-4; D call uncertain. V was trimmed by 6 bases and J by 4 bases, leaving 12 bases between them. The CDR3 covers 14 residues. Germline assignment: CDR1 KGHSH and CDR2 LQKENI. CDR3 amino acids: CASSSRNLNEKLFF. Here the CDR3 DNA reads TGTGCCAGCTCCTCGAGGAACCTTAATGAAAAACTGTTTTTT.

The chain links TRBV30 to TRBJ1-1; D unclear. V was trimmed by 1 base and J by 3 bases, leaving 3 bases between them. CDR1 and CDR2 from the germline V gene are GTSNPN and SVGIG (reference sequence). CDR3 length: 11 amino acids. The CDR3 DNA reads TGTGCCTGGAGTGACTACACTGAAGCTTTCTTT. It encodes CAWSDYTEAFF.

CDR3 in DNA: TGTGCCAGCAGCTTAGGGAGAAGTTACCAAGAGACCCAGTACTTC. It yields the protein CASSLGRSYQETQYF. The chain recombines TRBV7-7 with TRBJ2-5; no reliable D call. Trimming removed 1 base from V and 0 bases from J, with 9 bases in between. Germline V gene lookup returns CDR1 SSHAT and CDR2 FNYEAQ (reference sequence). This CDR3 is built from 15 residues.

The rearrangement joins TRBV30 to TRBJ1-5; no definite D call. The germline gives CDR1 GTSNPN, CDR2 SVGIG (reference sequence). The CDR3 consists of 16 residues. Between the trimmed V and J ends, which lost 2 bases and 1 base, there was a span of 15 bases. CDR3 sequence: CAWSTHRRGSNQPQHF. The CDR3 DNA reads TGTGCCTGGAGTACCCACCGACGAGGGAGCAATCAGCCCCAGCATTTT.

V is TRBV7-3 and J is TRBJ2-1; D might be TRBD2 (6 bases). The CDR3 contains 16 residues. CDR1 is SGHTA, CDR2 FQGTGA, per germline. With 5 bases removed from V and 0 bases from J, the gap between germline ends came to 14 bases. CDR3 sequence reads: CASSPQTSISYNEQFF. The CDR3 nucleotides read TGTGCCAGCAGCCCCCAAACTAGCATCTCCTACAATGAGCAGTTCTTC. The full variable domain, its missing parts supplied by reference TRBV7-3 and TRBJ2-1, is GAGVSQTPSNKVTEKGKYVELRCDPISGHTALYWYRQSLGQGPEFLIYFQGTGAADDSGLPNDRFFAVRPEGSVSTLKIQRTERGDSAVYLCASSPQTSISYNEQFFGPGTRLTVL.

The chain carries TRBV9 and TRBJ2-5; D possibly matches TRBD1 or TRBD2 (5 bases each). V gave up 4 bases and J gave up 5 bases, with 18 bases separating them. This CDR3 region has 15 residues. Germline assignment: CDR1 SGDLS and CDR2 YYNGEE. Here the CDR3 reads CASSPLGTPSETQYF. CDR3 in DNA: TGTGCCAGCAGCCCCCTGGGGACCCCCTCGGAGACCCAGTACTTC.

V and J are TRBV2 and TRBJ2-5; 8 bases are shared with TRBD1. Germline V gene sequence: CDR1 SNHLY, CDR2 FYNNEI. Trimming at V came to 8 bases and at J to 4 bases, leaving 12 bases not matched to a gene. This CDR3 is built from 15 residues. The CDR3 DNA follows: TGTGCCAGCGGAACCGGACAGGGTCAGAGAGAGACCCAGTACTTC. It translates to CASGTGQGQRETQYF.

The V and J genes are TRBV6-5 and TRBJ1-1; D call uncertain. V gave up 0 bases and J gave up 1 base, with 9 bases separating them. Germline V gene sequence: CDR1 MNHEY, CDR2 SVGAGI. The CDR3 extends over 15 amino acids. CDR3 protein: CASSYSGGRNTEAFF. In DNA, the CDR3 is TGTGCCAGCAGTTACTCCGGAGGAAGGAACACTGAAGCTTTCTTT.

The CDR3 reads CASSVADSGGDEQFF. The CDR3, as DNA: TGTGCCAGCAGCGTAGCAGATAGCGGGGGGGATGAGCAGTTCTTC. This chain connects TRBV9 to TRBJ2-1; TRBD2 agrees at 11 bases. From germline, CDR1 is SGDLS and CDR2 YYNGEE. The trim removed 0 bases at V and 8 bases at J, leaving 4 bases unmatched. This CDR3 is 15 amino acids long.

The genes are TRBV27 and TRBJ1-6; TRBD1 matches at 7 bases. The CDR3 loop spans 13 amino acids. The trim removed 6 bases at V and 8 bases at J, leaving 4 bases unmatched. CDR1 MNHEY and CDR2 SMNVEV come from the germline V gene (reference sequence). CDR3 amino acids: CASRDTGDSPLHF. CDR3 DNA sequence: TGTGCCAGCAGGGACACAGGGGATTCACCCCTCCACTTT.

This CDR3 reads CASSPGDTLTEAFF. In DNA, the CDR3 is TGTGCCAGCAGTCCCGGGGACACTTTGACTGAAGCTTTCTTT. The chain carries TRBV27 and TRBJ1-1, with D tentatively TRBD1 (6 bases). Germline V lookup: CDR1 MNHEY, CDR2 SMNVEV (reference sequence). Trimming cost V 5 bases and J 5 bases, with 15 bases left between them. The CDR3 sequence is 14 residues long.

The rearrangement uses TRBV5-1 and TRBJ2-6; D may be TRBD2 (6 bases). The CDR3 is 16 residues long. In germline, CDR1 is SGHRS, CDR2 YFSETQ. Trimming pared 4 bases from V and 0 bases from J, leaving 11 bases between. CDR3 residues: CASSPEGFSGANVLTF. As DNA, the CDR3 is TGCGCCAGCAGCCCGGAGGGGTTCTCTGGGGCCAACGTCCTGACTTTC.